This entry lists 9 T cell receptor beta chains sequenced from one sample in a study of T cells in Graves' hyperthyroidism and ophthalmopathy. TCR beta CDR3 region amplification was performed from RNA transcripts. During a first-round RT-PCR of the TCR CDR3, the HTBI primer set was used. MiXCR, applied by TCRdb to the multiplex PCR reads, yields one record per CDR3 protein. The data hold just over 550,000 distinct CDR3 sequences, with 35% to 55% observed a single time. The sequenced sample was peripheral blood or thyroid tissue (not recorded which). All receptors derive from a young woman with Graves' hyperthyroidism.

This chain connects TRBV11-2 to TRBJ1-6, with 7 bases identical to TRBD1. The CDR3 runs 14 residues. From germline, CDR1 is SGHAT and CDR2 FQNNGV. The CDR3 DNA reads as TGTGCTAGATGGCGACAGGGCTTGTATTCACCCCTCCACTTT. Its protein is CARWRQGLYSPLHF.

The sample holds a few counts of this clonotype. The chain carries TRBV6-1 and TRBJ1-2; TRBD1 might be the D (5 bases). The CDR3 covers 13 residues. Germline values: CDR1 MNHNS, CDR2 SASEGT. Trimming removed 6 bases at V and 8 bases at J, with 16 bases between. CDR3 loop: CASSQDAGLGYTF. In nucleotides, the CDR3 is TGTGCCAGCAGCCAAGACGCGGGGCTCGGCTACACCTTC.

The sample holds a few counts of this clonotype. Written as DNA, the CDR3 is TGTGCCAGCAGGGGATCAGTTAACTATGGCTACACCTTC. Protein product: CASRGSVNYGYTF. The chain is built from TRBV6-6 and TRBJ1-2; no firm D call. The CDR3 has 13 amino acids. Germline-derived CDR1 and CDR2 are MNHNY and SVGAGI (reference sequence). Trimming took off 6 bases at V and 1 base at J, with 9 bases between the two ends.

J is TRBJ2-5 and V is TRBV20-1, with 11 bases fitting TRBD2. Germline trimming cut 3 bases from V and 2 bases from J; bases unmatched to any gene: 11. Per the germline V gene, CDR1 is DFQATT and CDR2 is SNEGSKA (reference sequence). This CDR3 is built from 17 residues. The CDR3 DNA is TGCAGTGCTAGCGGCTTCGGGGGACTAGCGGAACAAGAGACCCAGTACTTC. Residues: CSASGFGGLAEQETQYF.

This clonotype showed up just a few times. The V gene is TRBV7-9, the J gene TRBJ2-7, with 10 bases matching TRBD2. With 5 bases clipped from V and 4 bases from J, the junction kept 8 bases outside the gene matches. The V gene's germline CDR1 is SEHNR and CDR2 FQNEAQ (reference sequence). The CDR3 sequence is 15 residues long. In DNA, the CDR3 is TGTGCCAGCAGCCCTAAGCGGGAGGGCGGGTACGAGCAGTACTTC. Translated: CASSPKREGGYEQYF. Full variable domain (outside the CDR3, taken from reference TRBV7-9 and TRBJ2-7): DTGVSQNPRHKITKRGQNVTFRCDPISEHNRLYWYRQTLGQGPEFLTYFQNEAQLEKSRLLSDRFSAERPKGSFSTLEIQRTEQGDSAMYLCASSPKREGGYEQYFGPGTRLTVT.

The CDR3 sequence is CASSQGWGASFF. The CDR3 DNA follows: TGTGCCAGCAGCCAAGGCTGGGGGGCATCTTTCTTT. This rearrangement joins TRBV14 to TRBJ1-1, with a possible D match to TRBD1 (6 bases). The V and J ends lost 1 base and 12 bases respectively, with 12 bases between them. Germline V gene lookup returns CDR1 SGHDN and CDR2 FVKESK. This CDR3 is built from 12 residues.

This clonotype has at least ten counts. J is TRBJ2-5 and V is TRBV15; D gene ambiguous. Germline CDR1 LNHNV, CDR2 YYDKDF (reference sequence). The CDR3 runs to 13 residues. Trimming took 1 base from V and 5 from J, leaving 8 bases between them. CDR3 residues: CATSRVVEETQYF. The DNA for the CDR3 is TGTGCCACCAGCAGAGTGGTTGAGGAGACCCAGTACTTC.

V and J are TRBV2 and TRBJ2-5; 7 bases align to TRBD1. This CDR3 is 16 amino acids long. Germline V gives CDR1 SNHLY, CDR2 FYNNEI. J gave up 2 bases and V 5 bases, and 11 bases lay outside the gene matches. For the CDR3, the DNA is TGTGCCAGCAGTTACTCCGCCGGGACAGCACAAGAGACCCAGTACTTC. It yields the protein CASSYSAGTAQETQYF.

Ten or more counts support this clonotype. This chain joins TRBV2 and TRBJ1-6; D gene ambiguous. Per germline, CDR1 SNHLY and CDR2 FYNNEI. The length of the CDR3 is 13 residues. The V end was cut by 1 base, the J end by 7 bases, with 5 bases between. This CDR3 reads CASSEVPNSPLHF. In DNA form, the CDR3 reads TGTGCCAGCAGTGAAGTCCCGAATTCACCCCTCCACTTT. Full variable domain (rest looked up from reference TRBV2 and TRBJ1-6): EPEVTQTPSHQVTQMGQEVILRCVPISNHLYFYWYRQILGQKVEFLVSFYNNEISEKSEIFDDQFSVERPDGSNFTLKIRSTKLEDSAMYFCASSEVPNSPLHFGNGTRLTVT.